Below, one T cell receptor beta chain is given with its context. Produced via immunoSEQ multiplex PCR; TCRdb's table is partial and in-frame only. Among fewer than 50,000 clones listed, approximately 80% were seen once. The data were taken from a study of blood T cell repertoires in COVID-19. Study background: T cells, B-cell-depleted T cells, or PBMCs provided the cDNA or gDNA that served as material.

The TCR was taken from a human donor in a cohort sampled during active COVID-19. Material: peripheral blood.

Here the CDR3 reads CASSSSGYLQETQYF. The CDR3 DNA follows: TGTGCCAGCAGCTCGAGCGGGTACCTCCAAGAGACCCAGTACTTC. The chain links TRBV5-6 to TRBJ2-5; possible D gene TRBD2, 6 bases. The germline CDR1 and CDR2 sequences are SGHDT and YYEEEE. The CDR3 length is 15 residues. V shed 3 bases and J shed 1 base, with 13 bases lying between them.